This T cell receptor (beta chain) was captured by sequencing in a study of T cell responses to AZD1222 COVID-19 vaccine. Background on the study: Pooling was applied to second doses at about 4 or about 12 weeks.

V shed 0 bases and J shed 2 bases, with 6 bases lying between them. From germline, CDR1 is SGDLS and CDR2 YYNGEE. This CDR3 contains 14 residues. The study, taken as a whole, reports: Among those given AZD1222, only 6 or 7 were seropositive at baseline. Every sample of the repertoires postdated the peak T cell response. Two AZD1222 administrations were followed by greater Spike-specific TCR breadth and depth.

Clones were read by immunoSEQ multiplex PCR, and TCRdb kept only the in-frame ones, dropping some. Of roughly 100,000 clones in the sample, about 92% are singletons; the top ten hold 1.2%. Turning to this clone: Its antigen is currently unknown.

The rearrangement joins TRBV9 to TRBJ1-3; D remains ambiguous. Sequences were derived from peripheral blood, sampled on day 0 of AZD1222 vaccination. This TCR came from an adult in good health. In nucleotides, the CDR3 is TGTGCCAGCAGCGTAGACCAGGCTGGAAACACCATATATTTT. Its translation is CASSVDQAGNTIYF. Full variable domain (remainder filled in from reference TRBV9 and TRBJ1-3): DSGVTQTPKHLITATGQRVTLRCSPRSGDLSVYWYQQSLDQGLQFLIQYYNGEERAKGNILERFSAQQFPDLHSELNLSSLELGDSALYFCASSVDQAGNTIYFGEGSWLTVV.